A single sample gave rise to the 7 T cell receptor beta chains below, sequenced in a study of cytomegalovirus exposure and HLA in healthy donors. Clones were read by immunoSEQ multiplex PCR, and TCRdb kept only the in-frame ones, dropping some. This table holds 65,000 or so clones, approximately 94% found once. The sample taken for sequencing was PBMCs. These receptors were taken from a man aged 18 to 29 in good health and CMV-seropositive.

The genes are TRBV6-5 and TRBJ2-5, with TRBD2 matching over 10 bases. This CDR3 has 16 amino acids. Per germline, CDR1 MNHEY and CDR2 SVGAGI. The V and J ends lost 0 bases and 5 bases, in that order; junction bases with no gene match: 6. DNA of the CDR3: TGTGCCAGCAGTTACTCAGGGCTAGCGGGGGAGGAGACCCAGTACTTC. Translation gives CASSYSGLAGEETQYF.

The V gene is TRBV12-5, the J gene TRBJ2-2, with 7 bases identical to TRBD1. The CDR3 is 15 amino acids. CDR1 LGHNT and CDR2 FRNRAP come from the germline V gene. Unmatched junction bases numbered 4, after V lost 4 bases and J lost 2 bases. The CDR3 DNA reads TGTGCTAGTGGTTGGAGACAGGGAAACACCGGGGAGCTGTTTTTT. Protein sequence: CASGWRQGNTGELFF.

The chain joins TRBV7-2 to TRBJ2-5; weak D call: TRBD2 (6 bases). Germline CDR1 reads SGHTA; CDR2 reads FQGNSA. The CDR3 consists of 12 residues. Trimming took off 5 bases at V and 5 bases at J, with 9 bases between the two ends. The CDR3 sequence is CASSPGSETQYF. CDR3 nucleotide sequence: TGTGCCAGCAGCCCCGGGAGTGAGACCCAGTACTTC.

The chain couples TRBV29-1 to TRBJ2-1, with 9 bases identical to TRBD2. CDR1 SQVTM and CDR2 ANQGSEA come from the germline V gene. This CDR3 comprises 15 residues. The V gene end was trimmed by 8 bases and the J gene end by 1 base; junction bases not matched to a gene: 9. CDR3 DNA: TGCAGCTCTCTGGCGGGAGGGGGGTCCTACAATGAGCAGTTCTTC. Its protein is CSSLAGGGSYNEQFF.

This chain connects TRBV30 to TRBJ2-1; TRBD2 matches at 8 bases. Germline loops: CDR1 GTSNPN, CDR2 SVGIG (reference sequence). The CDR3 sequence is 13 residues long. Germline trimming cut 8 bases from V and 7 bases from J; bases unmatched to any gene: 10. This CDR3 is CALPGGAPNEQFF. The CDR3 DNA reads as TGTGCCCTCCCCGGGGGGGCCCCGAATGAGCAGTTCTTC. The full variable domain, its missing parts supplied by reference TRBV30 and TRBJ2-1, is SQTIHQWPATLVQPVGSPLSLECTVEGTSNPNLYWYRQAAGRGLQLLFYSVGIGQISSEVPQNLSASRPQDRQFILSSKKLLLSDSGFYLCALPGGAPNEQFFGPGTRLTVL.

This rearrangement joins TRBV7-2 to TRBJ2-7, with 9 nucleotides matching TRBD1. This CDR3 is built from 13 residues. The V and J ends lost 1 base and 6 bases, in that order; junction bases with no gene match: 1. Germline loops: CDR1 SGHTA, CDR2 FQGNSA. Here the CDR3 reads CASSLGGQGEQYF. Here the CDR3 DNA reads TGTGCCAGCAGCTTAGGGGGACAGGGCGAGCAGTACTTC.

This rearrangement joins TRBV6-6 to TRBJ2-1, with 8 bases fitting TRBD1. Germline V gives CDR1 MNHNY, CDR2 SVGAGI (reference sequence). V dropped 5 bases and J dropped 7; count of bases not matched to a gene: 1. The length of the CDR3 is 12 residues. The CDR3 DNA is TGTGCCAGCAGTCGACAGGGGAATGAGCAGTTCTTC. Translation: CASSRQGNEQFF.